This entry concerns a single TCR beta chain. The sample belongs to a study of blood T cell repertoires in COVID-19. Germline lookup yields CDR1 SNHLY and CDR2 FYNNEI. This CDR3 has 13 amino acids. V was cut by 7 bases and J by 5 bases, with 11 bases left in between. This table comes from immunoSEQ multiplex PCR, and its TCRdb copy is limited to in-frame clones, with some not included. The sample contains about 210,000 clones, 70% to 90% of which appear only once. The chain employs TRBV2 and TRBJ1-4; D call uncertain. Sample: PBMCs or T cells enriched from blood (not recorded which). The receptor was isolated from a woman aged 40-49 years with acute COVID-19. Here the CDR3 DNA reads TGTGCCAGCAACCGACAACTCAATGAAAAACTGTTTTTT. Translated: CASNRQLNEKLFF.